Below, one T cell receptor (beta chain) is given with its context. Germline V gene sequence: CDR1 KGHSH, CDR2 LQKENI. J was trimmed by 7 bases and V by 3 bases; bases with no gene match: 8. The CDR3 runs 15 residues. This entry is derived from a study of blood T cell repertoires in COVID-19. Original data processing: Estimation of nucleated cell counts relied on the amplification of reference gene primers. Libraries were prepared by immunoSEQ multiplex PCR; TCRdb keeps only in-frame clonotypes and omits some of them. V and J calls and clone size are given by that table; D and trimming were obtained from the DNA. The sample has 240,000 or so clones, 70% to 90% seen once.

The rearrangement links TRBV18 to TRBJ2-1, with 8 bases identical to TRBD2. This clonotype originated in a woman in her twenties or thirties with acute or convalescent COVID-19. Sequenced material: peripheral blood. The CDR3 bases are TGTGCCAGCTCACCTGAAACGGGACTAGTGAATGAGCAGTTCTTC. It specifies CASSPETGLVNEQFF.